These 32 T cell receptor beta chains came from one sample sequenced in a study of early stage breast cancer tumors. Data came from immunoSEQ multiplex PCR; TCRdb stores just in-frame clones and leaves some out. The sample lists 40,000 to 60,000 clones; around 80% were seen once. The specimen sequenced was blood. The receptor source for this set is a person between 35 and 49 years old with breast cancer.

The rearrangement joins TRBV5-4 to TRBJ2-3; 8 bases match TRBD1. Germline CDR1 SGHNT, CDR2 YYREEE (reference sequence). This CDR3 is built from 15 residues. V was pared by 0 bases and J by 5 bases, with 5 bases of the junction left unmatched. CDR3 amino acids: CASSLEQGVVDTQYF. The CDR3 nucleotides read TGTGCCAGCAGCTTGGAACAGGGGGTGGTAGATACGCAGTATTTT.

CDR3 coding DNA: TGTGCCAGCAGTTACCGGGACAGGGTAGAGACCCAGTACTTC. The encoded protein is CASSYRDRVETQYF. This chain links TRBV6-6 with TRBJ2-5; 9 bases are a match to TRBD1. Germline V CDR1 and CDR2: MNHNY, SVGAGI (reference sequence). This CDR3 spans 14 amino acids. V lost 2 bases and J lost 4; bases outside the gene matches: 2.

This clone was found once. The rearrangement uses TRBV5-5 and TRBJ2-5; TRBD2 is a possible D gene (5 bases). Trimming cost V 4 bases and J 2 bases, with 15 bases left between them. The CDR3 has 15 amino acids. Germline V CDR1 and CDR2: SGHKS, YYEKEE (reference sequence). The CDR3 DNA reads as TGTGCCAGCAGCCGACTACAGAGAGGGCAAGAGACCCAGTACTTC. Its protein is CASSRLQRGQETQYF.

This clone was seen a handful of times. V is TRBV29-1 and J is TRBJ2-2; D is unresolved. Between the trimmed V and J ends, which lost 6 bases and 2 bases, there was a span of 7 bases. CDR1 and CDR2 from the germline V gene are SQVTM and ANQGSEA. The CDR3 contains 12 residues. CDR3 residues: CSVNINTGELFF. The CDR3 DNA follows: TGCAGCGTAAATATTAACACCGGGGAGCTGTTTTTT.

J is TRBJ2-1 and V is TRBV10-3; TRBD2 aligns across 7 bases. The CDR3 is made up of 15 amino acids. V lost 3 bases and J lost 6; bases outside the gene matches: 8. CDR1 is ENHRY, CDR2 SYGVKD, per germline. CDR3 sequence (DNA): TGTGCCATCAGTGACCGGGAGGATCATTCCAATGAGCAGTTCTTC. It translates to CAISDREDHSNEQFF.

The chain combines TRBV5-6 with TRBJ2-6; maybe TRBD1 (5 bases). Per germline, CDR1 SGHDT and CDR2 YYEEEE. This CDR3 contains 15 residues. Trimming left V 3 bases short and J 1 base short, with 8 bases between. This CDR3 is CASSSDISGANVLTF. The CDR3 coding sequence is TGTGCCAGCAGCTCGGACATTTCTGGGGCCAACGTCCTGACTTTC.

This clone came up once. The chain couples TRBV11-2 to TRBJ1-5; D is unclear. Germline assignment: CDR1 SGHAT and CDR2 FQNNGV. Deletions cut 6 bases from V and 1 base from J, with 10 bases between. This CDR3 is built from 14 residues. CDR3 sequence (DNA): TGTGCCAGCAGTCTAACGTGGAGCAATCAGCCCCAGCATTTT. Translation gives CASSLTWSNQPQHF.

The genes are TRBV23-1 and TRBJ2-3; D is perhaps TRBD1 (6 bases). TRBV23-1 is known as an ORF, though its function is uncertain. V was shortened by 6 bases and J by 3 bases, with 13 bases between the two germline ends. The CDR3 is 14 amino acids. CDR3 amino acids: CASSPGTLTDTQYF. The CDR3 DNA reads TGCGCCAGCAGCCCCGGGACACTGACAGATACGCAGTATTTT.

The chain couples TRBV5-8 to TRBJ2-5; D gene unclear. Germline-derived CDR1 and CDR2 are SGHTS and YDEGEE. The CDR3 totals 11 residues. V lost 2 bases to trimming and J lost 2 bases, with 1 base between them. The DNA of the CDR3 is TGTGCCAGCAGCTTTCAAGAGACCCAGTACTTC. It translates to CASSFQETQYF.

The CDR3 loop reads CASSPVMGGSYEQYF. The CDR3 coding sequence is TGTGCCAGCAGCCCCGTTATGGGGGGGTCCTACGAGCAGTACTTC. This chain joins TRBV14 and TRBJ2-7; 7 positions match TRBD2. Germline trimming cut 4 bases from V and 1 base from J; bases unmatched to any gene: 7. From germline, CDR1 is SGHDN and CDR2 FVKESK. There are 15 residues in the CDR3.

The CDR3 is CASSAGTYYEQYF. The CDR3 DNA sequence: TGTGCCAGCAGTGCCGGGACATACTACGAGCAGTACTTC. The chain recombines TRBV6-1 with TRBJ2-7, with D tentatively TRBD1 (6 bases). Looked up from germline, CDR1 is MNHNS and CDR2 is SASEGT. The CDR3 length is 13 residues. The germline V and J ends were trimmed by 4 bases and 3 bases, with 10 bases remaining between them.

DNA of the CDR3: TGTGCCAGCAAAGGACTAGCGGGAGTGGATGAGCAGTTCTTC. This encodes CASKGLAGVDEQFF. This chain uses TRBV7-9 with TRBJ2-1; TRBD2 aligns across 13 bases. V dropped 7 bases and J dropped 8; count of bases not matched to a gene: 5. Germline-derived CDR1 and CDR2 are SEHNR and FQNEAQ (reference sequence). This CDR3 has 14 residues.

V is TRBV7-3 and J is TRBJ2-3, with TRBD1 identical over 7 bases. This CDR3 spans 15 amino acids. Germline values: CDR1 SGHTA, CDR2 FQGTGA. J was trimmed by 4 bases and V by 0 bases; bases with no gene match: 4. Here the CDR3 DNA reads TGTGCCAGCAGCTTAACAGGGGGCGTCGCAGATACGCAGTATTTT. The encoded protein is CASSLTGGVADTQYF.

In this sample, this clone turned up a few times. This chain links TRBV2 with TRBJ2-2; a weak D match, TRBD2 (5 bases). Per germline, CDR1 SNHLY and CDR2 FYNNEI. The V gene lost 10 bases and the J gene lost 5 bases, with 14 bases spanning the gap. The CDR3 is 13 amino acids. In nucleotides, the CDR3 is TGTGCCACGGCCGGACTGCCTACCGGGGAGCTGTTTTTT. Translation gives CATAGLPTGELFF.

The chain has TRBV4-1 and TRBJ2-1, with D perhaps matching TRBD2 (5 bases). Trimming took 5 bases from V and 4 from J, leaving 18 bases between them. The CDR3 length is 16 residues. Per germline, CDR1 MGHRA and CDR2 YSYEKL. The CDR3 DNA follows: TGCGCCAGCAGCGGAGGAGGCAAGCAGATATACAATGAGCAGTTCTTC. Protein sequence: CASSGGGKQIYNEQFF.

The CDR3 spells CASSESEAAIEKLFF. CDR3 coding DNA: TGCGCCAGCAGTGAGTCGGAGGCCGCCATAGAAAAACTGTTTTTT. V usage is TRBV10-2 and J usage is TRBJ1-4; no definite D call. Looked up from germline, CDR1 is WSHSY and CDR2 is SAAADI. This CDR3 is built from 15 residues. V was cut by 0 bases and J by 8 bases, with 13 bases left in between.

The V gene is TRBV30, the J gene TRBJ1-5, with D maybe TRBD1 (5 bases). Trimming removed 1 base from V and 2 bases from J, with 9 bases in between. Germline assignment: CDR1 GTSNPN and CDR2 SVGIG (reference sequence). The CDR3 covers 14 residues. CDR3 sequence: CAWSEGMGNQPQHF. The CDR3 nucleotides read TGTGCCTGGAGTGAGGGGATGGGCAATCAGCCCCAGCATTTT.

The chain has TRBV29-1 and TRBJ2-2; possible D gene TRBD2, 6 bases. Trimming shortened V by 6 bases and J by 7 bases, and 15 bases separated the two germline ends. Germline V lookup: CDR1 SQVTM, CDR2 ANQGSEA. The CDR3 is 13 residues long. The CDR3 reads CSVSPYSGGELFF. The CDR3 DNA follows: TGCAGCGTCTCACCCTATAGCGGCGGGGAGCTGTTTTTT.

The rearrangement joins TRBV30 to TRBJ2-7; D remains unclear. V was cut by 6 bases and J by 2 bases, with 14 bases left in between. Per the germline V gene, CDR1 is GTSNPN and CDR2 is SVGIG (reference sequence). This CDR3 has 13 residues. CDR3 region: CACLVEATYEQYF. CDR3 sequence (DNA): TGTGCCTGCCTGGTGGAAGCGACCTACGAGCAGTACTTC.

This clone has a handful of counts. This chain connects TRBV7-2 to TRBJ2-7; TRBD2 agrees at 10 bases. Germline V lookup: CDR1 SGHTA, CDR2 FQGNSA. The CDR3 covers 17 residues. With 5 bases clipped from V and 2 bases from J, the junction kept 12 bases outside the gene matches. In DNA form, the CDR3 reads TGTGCCAGCAGCCCCGCGAGGACTAGCGGACAGACCTACGAGCAGTACTTC. Protein sequence: CASSPARTSGQTYEQYF.

V usage is TRBV2 and J usage is TRBJ1-1, with D possibly TRBD1 on 5 matching bases. The CDR3 totals 14 residues. V shed 8 bases and J shed 0 bases, with 13 bases lying between them. Per germline, CDR1 SNHLY and CDR2 FYNNEI. CDR3 nucleotides: TGTGCCAGCCGAGAACGACAGCTGAACACTGAAGCTTTCTTT. Its translation is CASRERQLNTEAFF.

Only a few counts were recorded for this clone. The chain has TRBV15 and TRBJ2-4; 8 bases fit TRBD1. The V gene's germline CDR1 is LNHNV and CDR2 YYDKDF (reference sequence). After removal of 3 bases from V and 16 bases from J, the junction contained 11 bases not matched to a gene. This CDR3 comprises 13 residues. The CDR3 reads CATSSQRQGMRYF. The CDR3 coding sequence is TGTGCCACCAGCAGCCAGAGACAGGGGATGCGTTACTTC. Drawing the rest from reference TRBV15 and TRBJ2-4, the complete variable domain is DAMVIQNPRYQVTQFGKPVTLSCSQTLNHNVMYWYQQKSSQAPKLLFHYYDKDFNNEADTPDNFQSRRPNTSFCFLDIRSPGLGDTAMYLCATSSQRQGMRYFGAGTRLSVL.

V gene TRBV5-1 combines with J gene TRBJ2-7, with D perhaps matching TRBD1 (6 bases). This CDR3 is 15 amino acids long. Germline values: CDR1 SGHRS, CDR2 YFSETQ. Trimming stripped 4 bases from V and 3 bases from J, with 17 bases between. DNA of the CDR3: TGCGCCAGCAGCCTGGGGGCTACTAAGGGCTACGAGCAGTACTTC. Translated, it gives CASSLGATKGYEQYF.

This chain uses TRBV6-1 with TRBJ1-5, with D tentatively TRBD1 (5 bases). Germline V gene lookup returns CDR1 MNHNS and CDR2 SASEGT. The CDR3 contains 14 residues. Trimming removed 6 bases at V and 6 bases at J, with 15 bases between. In nucleotides, the CDR3 is TGTGCCAGCAGCACGGGTCAGGGAGGTCAGCCCCAGCATTTT. Protein: CASSTGQGGQPQHF.

V is TRBV10-3 and J is TRBJ1-1; TRBD1 matches 7 bases. The J segment lost 7 bases and the V segment lost 5 bases, leaving 10 bases of the junction unmatched. This CDR3 is built from 14 residues. Germline assignment: CDR1 ENHRY and CDR2 SYGVKD. The CDR3 is CAISNWGQLFEAFF. DNA for the CDR3: TGTGCCATCAGTAATTGGGGACAGCTCTTTGAAGCTTTCTTT.

V is TRBV11-2 and J is TRBJ2-3; 9 bases map to TRBD2. Trimming removed 5 bases from V and 8 bases from J; junction bases left unmatched: 20. This CDR3 contains 18 residues. Germline CDR1 reads SGHAT; CDR2 reads FQNNGV. The CDR3 region has the DNA TGTGCCAGCAGCCAAACGAAGGGGACTAGCAGGAGCATAGGTACGCAGTATTTT. It specifies CASSQTKGTSRSIGTQYF. The variable domain in full, with the rest retrieved from reference TRBV11-2 and TRBJ2-3, is EAGVAQSPRYKIIEKRQSVAFWCNPISGHATLYWYQQILGQGPKLLIQFQNNGVVDDSQLPKDRFSAERLKGVDSTLKIQPAKLEDSAVYLCASSQTKGTSRSIGTQYFGPGTRLTVL.

This sequence joins TRBV19 and TRBJ2-5, with 13 bases matching TRBD2. Trimming removed 5 bases from V and 3 bases from J; junction bases left unmatched: 3. This CDR3 comprises 15 residues. The V gene's germline CDR1 is LNHDA and CDR2 SQIVND (reference sequence). In DNA form, the CDR3 reads TGTGCCAGTAGTCCCGGACTAGCGGGGGAAGAGACCCAGTACTTC. This translates into CASSPGLAGEETQYF. The full variable domain, in which reference TRBV19 and TRBJ2-5 provide the parts outside the CDR3, is DGGITQSPKYLFRKEGQNVTLSCEQNLNHDAMYWYRQDPGQGLRLIYYSQIVNDFQKGDIAEGYSVSREKKESFPLTVTSAQKNPTAFYLCASSPGLAGEETQYFGPGTRLLVL.

The rearrangement links TRBV7-6 to TRBJ2-6; D gene ambiguous. Trimming took 5 bases from V and 0 from J, leaving 8 bases between them. The length of the CDR3 is 15 residues. From germline, CDR1 is SGHVS and CDR2 FNYEAQ. For the CDR3, the DNA is TGTGCCAGCAGCCCCGATCCCTCTGGGGCCAACGTCCTGACTTTC. Its protein product is CASSPDPSGANVLTF.

This sequence joins TRBV6-5 and TRBJ1-2; 7 bases map to TRBD1. With V trimmed by 0 bases and J by 6 bases, 7 bases remained unmatched. CDR3 size: 15 residues. CDR1 MNHEY and CDR2 SVGAGI come from the germline V gene. The CDR3 protein is CASSYSKRGRNGYTF. Written as DNA, the CDR3 is TGTGCCAGCAGTTACTCGAAAAGGGGGCGAAATGGCTACACCTTC.

The chain uses TRBV5-4 and TRBJ2-1, with TRBD2 matching over 14 bases. V shed 2 bases and J 7 bases; nucleotides not matched to a gene: 5. The CDR3 sequence is 16 residues long. Looked up from germline, CDR1 is SGHNT and CDR2 is YYREEE (reference sequence). CDR3 residues: CASSFGTSGSGNEQFF. CDR3 nucleotide sequence: TGTGCCAGCAGCTTCGGGACTAGCGGGAGTGGGAATGAGCAGTTCTTC.

The chain carries TRBV5-3 and TRBJ1-1; 7 bases are shared with TRBD1. TRBV5-3 is given ORF status, its function remaining uncertain. The V segment lost 2 bases and the J segment 4 bases; nucleotides outside the gene matches: 5. This CDR3 comprises 14 residues. In DNA form, the CDR3 reads TGTGCCAGAAGCTTAGGACAGGCAGGCACTGAAGCTTTCTTT. It specifies CARSLGQAGTEAFF.

The gene calls are TRBV10-3 and TRBJ2-2, with TRBD2 matching over 7 bases. V lost 3 bases to trimming and J lost 1 base; unmatched junction nucleotides: 2. This CDR3 is built from 15 residues. CDR1 and CDR2 from the germline V gene are ENHRY and SYGVKD. CDR3 nucleotide sequence: TGTGCCATCAGTGATTCTAGCGGGAACACCGGGGAGCTGTTTTTT. Its translation: CAISDSSGNTGELFF.